Reported below is one T cell receptor (beta chain). This CDR3 is 16 amino acids long. As originally analysed: Researchers report that nucleated cell counts were estimated from reference gene primer amplification. Sequencing used immunoSEQ multiplex PCR; TCRdb keeps in-frame clones, though not all of them. V, J and clone size are those of that table, while D and trimming were read from the DNA. The sample records over 60,000 clones, about 88% being singletons. The data belong to a study of blood T cell repertoires in COVID-19. Study at large: Whether acute or convalescent, the COVID-19 samples came from the United States, Italy and Spain. T cells, B-cell-depleted T cells, or PBMCs provided the cDNA or gDNA that served as material.

The chain recombines TRBV21-1 with TRBJ2-1; whether TRBD2, the table's D call, matches the DNA was not checked. TRBV21-1 is deemed a pseudogene. The sequence was collected from a woman older than 75 with active or convalescent COVID-19. Sequencing input: peripheral blood. CDR3 coding DNA: TGTGCCAGCAGCAAACCTGAGAGAAGCTCCTACAATGAGCAGTTCTTC. Protein: CASSKPERSSYNEQFF.